This is a list of T cell receptor beta chains from one sample in a study of response to subunit inactivated influenza vaccine. A single record per CDR3 protein comes from TCRdb applying MiXCR to the RT-PCR reads. Of more than 150,000 distinct CDR3 sequences listed, 9.2% were seen once; the top ten hold approximately 11%. This specimen was non-naive T cells sorted from PBMCs, taken on the day of vaccination. These receptors originate from a man aged 45 to 65 who received an inactivated influenza vaccine. The CDR3 runs from the conserved cysteine through the conserved F or W. The D gene is left open where the match is weak. Clone size appears in some rows only: once, few, many, or a class for an expanded clone.

cdr3_aa: CASSQTRDRDNTEAFF
cdr3_nt: TGCGCCAGCAGCCAGACCCGGGACAGGGATAACACTGAAGCTTTCTTT
clone_size: NA
v_call: TRBV4-3
d_call: TRBD1
j_call: TRBJ1-1

cdr3_aa: CSVRRGVGANEKLFF
cdr3_nt: TGCAGCGTGAGACGGGGGGTTGGAGCTAATGAAAAACTGTTTTTT
clone_size: few
v_call: TRBV29-1
d_call: NA
j_call: TRBJ1-4

cdr3_aa: CSAGKRDNYNEQFF
cdr3_nt: TGCAGTGCTGGCAAGCGGGACAACTACAATGAGCAGTTCTTC
clone_size: NA
v_call: TRBV20-1
d_call: NA
j_call: TRBJ2-1

cdr3_aa: CASSDRGSNTGELFF
cdr3_nt: TGTGCCAGCAGCGATAGGGGTTCGAACACCGGGGAGCTGTTTTTT
clone_size: few
v_call: TRBV11-2
d_call: NA
j_call: TRBJ2-2

cdr3_aa: CSASRGIGANVLTF
cdr3_nt: TGCAGTGCTAGTAGGGGGATTGGGGCCAACGTCCTGACTTTC
clone_size: many
v_call: TRBV20-1
d_call: NA
j_call: TRBJ2-6

cdr3_aa: CASSASRTGVAKNIQYF
cdr3_nt: TGTGCCAGCAGTGCCTCAAGGACAGGGGTAGCCAAAAACATTCAGTACTTC
clone_size: few
v_call: TRBV27
d_call: TRBD1
j_call: TRBJ2-4

cdr3_aa: CASSFGTQSHEQFF
cdr3_nt: TGTGCCAGCAGCTTCGGGACACAGTCCCATGAGCAGTTCTTC
clone_size: few
v_call: TRBV7-2
d_call: NA
j_call: TRBJ2-1

cdr3_aa: CASLPARVHMNTEAFF
cdr3_nt: TGTGCCAGCCTTCCGGCGAGGGTCCACATGAACACTGAAGCTTTCTTT
clone_size: few
v_call: TRBV28
d_call: NA
j_call: TRBJ1-1

cdr3_aa: CASSLIGDTEAFF
cdr3_nt: TGTGCCAGCAGCCTCATCGGGGACACTGAAGCTTTCTTT
clone_size: many
v_call: TRBV14
d_call: NA
j_call: TRBJ1-1

cdr3_aa: CASSSTGNNSPLHF
cdr3_nt: TGTGCCAGCAGTTCAACAGGGAATAATTCACCCCTCCACTTT
clone_size: NA
v_call: TRBV6-5
d_call: NA
j_call: TRBJ1-6

cdr3_aa: CASSQEWASGRGTDTQYF
cdr3_nt: TGTGCCAGCAGCCAAGAGTGGGCCAGCGGGAGGGGCACAGATACGCAGTATTTT
clone_size: many
v_call: TRBV4-2
d_call: TRBD2
j_call: TRBJ2-3

cdr3_aa: CSARETSGLYEQYF
cdr3_nt: TGCAGTGCTAGAGAGACTAGCGGCCTTTACGAGCAGTACTTC
clone_size: NA
v_call: TRBV20-1
d_call: TRBD2
j_call: TRBJ2-7

cdr3_aa: CASSLRGGIYNEQFF
cdr3_nt: TGTGCCAGCAGCTTACGGGGCGGCATCTACAATGAGCAGTTCTTC
clone_size: few
v_call: TRBV5-5
d_call: NA
j_call: TRBJ2-1

cdr3_aa: CSATVISDGNNEQFF
cdr3_nt: TGCAGTGCTACCGTGATCTCGGACGGCAATAATGAGCAGTTCTTC
clone_size: many
v_call: TRBV20-1
d_call: NA
j_call: TRBJ2-1

cdr3_aa: CASSTSGRGSYEQYF
cdr3_nt: TGTGCCAGCAGCACAAGCGGGAGAGGGTCCTACGAGCAGTACTTC
clone_size: few
v_call: TRBV5-8
d_call: TRBD2
j_call: TRBJ2-7

cdr3_aa: CSARAEGREKLFF
cdr3_nt: TGCAGTGCTAGAGCCGAGGGCCGAGAAAAACTGTTTTTT
clone_size: NA
v_call: TRBV20-1
d_call: NA
j_call: TRBJ1-4

cdr3_aa: CASSAGTENSPLHF
cdr3_nt: TGTGCCAGCAGCGCAGGGACGGAGAATTCACCCCTCCACTTT
clone_size: few
v_call: TRBV5-6
d_call: NA
j_call: TRBJ1-6

cdr3_aa: CASSLGSRETQYF
cdr3_nt: TGCGCCAGCAGCTTGGGTAGCAGGGAGACCCAGTACTTC
clone_size: few
v_call: TRBV5-1
d_call: NA
j_call: TRBJ2-5

cdr3_aa: CSARRGLAGAPNTQYF
cdr3_nt: TGCAGTGCTAGAAGGGGACTAGCGGGGGCACCTAATACGCAGTATTTT
clone_size: few
v_call: TRBV20-1
d_call: TRBD2
j_call: TRBJ2-3

cdr3_aa: CASSQETTQYF
cdr3_nt: TGCGCCAGCAGCCAAGAGACGACCCAGTACTTC
clone_size: NA
v_call: TRBV5-1
d_call: NA
j_call: TRBJ2-5

cdr3_aa: CASSELRLGGELFF
cdr3_nt: TGTGCCAGCAGTGAATTAAGGTTAGGCGGGGAGCTGTTTTTT
clone_size: NA
v_call: TRBV25-1
d_call: NA
j_call: TRBJ2-2

cdr3_aa: CASSPLGNEQFF
cdr3_nt: TGTGCCAGCAGCCCTTTGGGTAATGAGCAGTTCTTC
clone_size: many
v_call: TRBV28
d_call: NA
j_call: TRBJ2-1

cdr3_aa: CASSLREQGSDTQFF
cdr3_nt: TGTGCCAGCAGCCTCCGTGAACAGGGTTCCGATACGCAGTTTTTT
clone_size: NA
v_call: TRBV7-9
d_call: NA
j_call: TRBJ2-3

cdr3_aa: CASSYGAYNEQFF
cdr3_nt: TGTGCCAGCAGCTATGGGGCGTACAATGAGCAGTTCTTC
clone_size: many
v_call: TRBV5-6
d_call: NA
j_call: TRBJ2-1

cdr3_aa: CASSWTGYGYTF
cdr3_nt: TGTGCCAGCAGCTGGACAGGCTATGGCTACACCTTC
clone_size: NA
v_call: TRBV5-8
d_call: TRBD1
j_call: TRBJ1-2

cdr3_aa: CASSVQSGDQETQYF
cdr3_nt: TGTGCCAGCAGCGTACAGAGCGGCGACCAAGAGACCCAGTACTTC
clone_size: few
v_call: TRBV9
d_call: NA
j_call: TRBJ2-5

cdr3_aa: CASSLQKQGSNQPQHF
cdr3_nt: TGTGCCAGCAGTCTCCAGAAACAGGGTAGCAATCAGCCCCAGCATTTT
clone_size: few
v_call: TRBV28
d_call: NA
j_call: TRBJ1-5

cdr3_aa: CATSDPKTAGRSTDTQYF
cdr3_nt: TGTGCCACCAGTGACCCCAAGACGGCAGGGAGGAGCACAGATACGCAGTATTTT
clone_size: few
v_call: TRBV24-1
d_call: NA
j_call: TRBJ2-3

cdr3_aa: CASSPDIGYTGELFF
cdr3_nt: TGTGCCAGTAGCCCGGACATAGGCTACACCGGGGAGCTGTTTTTT
clone_size: NA
v_call: TRBV19
d_call: NA
j_call: TRBJ2-2

cdr3_aa: CASSRGIGETQYF
cdr3_nt: TGTGCCAGCAGTCGGGGAATCGGAGAGACCCAGTACTTC
clone_size: few
v_call: TRBV12-3/TRBV12-4
d_call: NA
j_call: TRBJ2-5

cdr3_aa: CASSSRLAGTKNIQYF
cdr3_nt: TGTGCCAGCAGCTCCCGACTAGCGGGGACCAAAAACATTCAGTACTTC
clone_size: NA
v_call: TRBV7-8
d_call: TRBD2
j_call: TRBJ2-4

cdr3_aa: CASSKGQFNYGYTF
cdr3_nt: TGTGCCAGCAGCAAAGGACAGTTTAACTATGGCTACACCTTC
clone_size: few
v_call: TRBV6-2/TRBV6-3
d_call: NA
j_call: TRBJ1-2

cdr3_aa: CATSASGVADTQYF
cdr3_nt: TGTGCCACCTCGGCTAGCGGGGTGGCAGATACGCAGTATTTT
clone_size: NA
v_call: TRBV7-9
d_call: TRBD2
j_call: TRBJ2-3

cdr3_aa: CASRVGGATQGTQYF
cdr3_nt: TGTGCCAGCAGAGTTGGGGGAGCCACTCAGGGGACCCAGTACTTC
clone_size: many
v_call: TRBV12-3/TRBV12-4
d_call: NA
j_call: TRBJ2-5

cdr3_aa: CASSVEGTSGTDTQYF
cdr3_nt: TGTGCCAGCAGCGTAGAAGGGACTAGCGGCACAGATACGCAGTATTTT
clone_size: NA
v_call: TRBV9
d_call: TRBD2
j_call: TRBJ2-3

cdr3_aa: CASSYGQGNQPQHF
cdr3_nt: TGTGCCAGCAGTTACGGACAGGGGAATCAGCCCCAGCATTTT
clone_size: few
v_call: TRBV2
d_call: TRBD1
j_call: TRBJ1-5